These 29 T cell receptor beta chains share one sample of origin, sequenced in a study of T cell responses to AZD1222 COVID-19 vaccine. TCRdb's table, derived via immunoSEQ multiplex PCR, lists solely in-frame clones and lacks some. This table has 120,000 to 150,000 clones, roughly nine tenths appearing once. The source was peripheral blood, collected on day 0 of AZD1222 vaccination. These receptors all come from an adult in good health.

CDR3 sequence (DNA): TGTGCCAGTAGTATTCCGGGTCCCTATGGCTACACCTTC. Amino acids: CASSIPGPYGYTF. The chain is built from TRBV19 and TRBJ1-2; D is unresolved. Germline V gene sequence: CDR1 LNHDA, CDR2 SQIVND (reference sequence). The CDR3 consists of 13 residues. V was trimmed by 3 bases and J by 4 bases, leaving 9 bases between them.

DNA for the CDR3: TGCGCCAGCAGCCTCGGGGACGGCGACACAGATACGCAGTATTTT. Translated, it gives CASSLGDGDTDTQYF. This sequence joins TRBV4-3 and TRBJ2-3; D tentatively fits TRBD1 or TRBD2 (5 bases each). The CDR3 spans 15 residues. Trimming took off 4 bases at V and 2 bases at J, with 13 bases between the two ends. In germline, CDR1 is LGHNA, CDR2 YSLEER.

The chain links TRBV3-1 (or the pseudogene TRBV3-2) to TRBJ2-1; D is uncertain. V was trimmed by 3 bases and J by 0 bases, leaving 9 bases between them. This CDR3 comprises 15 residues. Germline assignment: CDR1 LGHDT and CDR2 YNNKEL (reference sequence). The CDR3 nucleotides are TGTGCCAGCAGCCAGGCCCCTAGCTCCTACAATGAGCAGTTCTTC. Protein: CASSQAPSSYNEQFF.

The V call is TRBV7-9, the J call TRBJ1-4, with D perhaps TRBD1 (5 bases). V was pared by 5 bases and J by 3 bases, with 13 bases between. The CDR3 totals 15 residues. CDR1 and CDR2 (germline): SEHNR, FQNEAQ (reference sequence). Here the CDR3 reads CASSTKGVSNEKLFF. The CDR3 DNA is TGTGCCAGCAGCACAAAAGGGGTTTCTAATGAAAAACTGTTTTTT.

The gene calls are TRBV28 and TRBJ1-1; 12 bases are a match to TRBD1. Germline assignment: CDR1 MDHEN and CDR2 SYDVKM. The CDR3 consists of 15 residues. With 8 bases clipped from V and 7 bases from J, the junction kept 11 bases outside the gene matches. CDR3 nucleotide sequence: TGTGCCAGCGTGGGGACAGGGGGCGGTAGGCTTGAAGCTTTCTTT. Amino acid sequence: CASVGTGGGRLEAFF. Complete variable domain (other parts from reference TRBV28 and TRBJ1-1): DVKVTQSSRYLVKRTGEKVFLECVQDMDHENMFWYRQDPGLGLRLIYFSYDVKMKEKGDIPEGYSVSREKKERFSLILESASTNQTSMYLCASVGTGGGRLEAFFGQGTRLTVV.

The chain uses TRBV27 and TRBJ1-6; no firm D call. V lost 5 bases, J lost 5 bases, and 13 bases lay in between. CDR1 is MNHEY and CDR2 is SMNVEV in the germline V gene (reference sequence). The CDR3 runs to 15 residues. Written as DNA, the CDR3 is TGTGCCAGCAGTCCCCGTCCGGTTAATAATTCACCCCTCCACTTT. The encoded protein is CASSPRPVNNSPLHF.

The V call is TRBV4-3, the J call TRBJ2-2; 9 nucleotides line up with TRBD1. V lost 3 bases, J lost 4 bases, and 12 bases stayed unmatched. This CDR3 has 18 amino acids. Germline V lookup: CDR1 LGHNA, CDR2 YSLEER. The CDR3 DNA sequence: TGCGCCAGCAGCCACCGCATACAGGGGGCGATGGGCACCGGGGAGCTGTTTTTT. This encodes CASSHRIQGAMGTGELFF.

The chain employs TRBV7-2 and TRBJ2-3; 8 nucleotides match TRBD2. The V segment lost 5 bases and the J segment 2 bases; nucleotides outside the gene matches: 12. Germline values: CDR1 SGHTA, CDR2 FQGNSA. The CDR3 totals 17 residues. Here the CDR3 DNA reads TGTGCCAGCAGCAGTACCCGGGGGGGGCCCCTCACAGATACGCAGTATTTT. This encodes CASSSTRGGPLTDTQYF. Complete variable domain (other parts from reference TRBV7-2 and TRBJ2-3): GAGVSQSPSNKVTEKGKDVELRCDPISGHTALYWYRQSLGQGLEFLIYFQGNSAPDKSGLPSDRFSAERTGGSVSTLTIQRTQQEDSAVYLCASSSTRGGPLTDTQYFGPGTRLTVL.

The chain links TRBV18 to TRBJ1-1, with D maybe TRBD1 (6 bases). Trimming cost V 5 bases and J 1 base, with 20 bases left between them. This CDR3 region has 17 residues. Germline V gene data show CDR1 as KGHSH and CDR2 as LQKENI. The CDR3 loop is CASSNLPGGSENTEAFF. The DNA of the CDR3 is TGTGCCAGCTCAAATTTACCGGGGGGCTCAGAGAACACTGAAGCTTTCTTT. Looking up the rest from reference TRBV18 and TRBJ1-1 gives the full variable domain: NAGVMQNPRHLVRRRGQEARLRCSPMKGHSHVYWYRQLPEEGLKFMVYLQKENIIDESGMPKERFSAEFPKEGPSILRIQQVVRGDSAAYFCASSNLPGGSENTEAFFGQGTRLTVV.

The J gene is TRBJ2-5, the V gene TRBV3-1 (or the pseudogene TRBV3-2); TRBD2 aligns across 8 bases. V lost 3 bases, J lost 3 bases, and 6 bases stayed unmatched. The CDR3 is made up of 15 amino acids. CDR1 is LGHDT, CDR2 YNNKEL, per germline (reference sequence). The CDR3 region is CASSHGDSGEETQYF. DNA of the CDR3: TGTGCCAGCAGCCATGGGGATAGCGGGGAAGAGACCCAGTACTTC.

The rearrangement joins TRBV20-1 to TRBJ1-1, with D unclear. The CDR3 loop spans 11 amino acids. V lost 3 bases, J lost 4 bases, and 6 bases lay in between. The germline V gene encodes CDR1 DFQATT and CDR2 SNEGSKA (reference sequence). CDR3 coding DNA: TGCAGTGCTAGCCCCGCCACTGAAGCTTTCTTT. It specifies CSASPATEAFF.

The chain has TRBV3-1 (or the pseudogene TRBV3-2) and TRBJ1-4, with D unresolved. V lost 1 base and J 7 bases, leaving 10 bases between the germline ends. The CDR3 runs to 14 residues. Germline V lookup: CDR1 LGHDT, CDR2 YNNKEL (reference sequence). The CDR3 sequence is CASSQAGIGEKLFF. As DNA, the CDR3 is TGTGCCAGCAGCCAAGCTGGAATTGGTGAAAAACTGTTTTTT.

This CDR3 reads CASSIRGQGGSIGYTF. The CDR3 DNA sequence: TGTGCCAGCAGCATAAGGGGACAGGGGGGCTCTATCGGCTACACCTTC. The rearrangement joins TRBV14 to TRBJ1-2, with 11 positions matching TRBD1. V was clipped by 5 bases and J by 8 bases; unmatched bases: 13. Per the germline V gene, CDR1 is SGHDN and CDR2 is FVKESK. This CDR3 region has 16 residues.

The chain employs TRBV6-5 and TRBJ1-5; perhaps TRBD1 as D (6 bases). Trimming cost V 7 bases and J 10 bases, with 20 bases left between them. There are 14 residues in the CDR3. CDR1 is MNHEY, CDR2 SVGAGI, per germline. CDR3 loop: CASTPVGPGGPQHF. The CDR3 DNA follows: TGTGCCAGCACTCCCGTGGGGCCCGGGGGCCCCCAGCATTTT.

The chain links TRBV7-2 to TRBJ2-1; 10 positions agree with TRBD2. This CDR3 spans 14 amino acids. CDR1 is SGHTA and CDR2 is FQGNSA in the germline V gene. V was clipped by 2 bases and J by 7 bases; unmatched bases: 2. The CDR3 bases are TGTGCCAGCAGCTTAATAGCGGGAGGTAATGAGCAGTTCTTC. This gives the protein CASSLIAGGNEQFF.

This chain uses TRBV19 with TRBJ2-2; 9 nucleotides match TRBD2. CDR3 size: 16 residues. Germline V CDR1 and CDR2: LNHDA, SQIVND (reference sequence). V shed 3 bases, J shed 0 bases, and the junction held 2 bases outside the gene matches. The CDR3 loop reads CASSIRGGANTGELFF. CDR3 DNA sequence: TGTGCCAGTAGTATTCGCGGGGGGGCGAACACCGGGGAGCTGTTTTTT.

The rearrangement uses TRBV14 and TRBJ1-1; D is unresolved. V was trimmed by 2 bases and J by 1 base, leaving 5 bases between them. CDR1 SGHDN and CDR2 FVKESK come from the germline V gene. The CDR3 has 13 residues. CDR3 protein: CASSQLKNTEAFF. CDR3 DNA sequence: TGTGCCAGCAGCCAATTGAAGAACACTGAAGCTTTCTTT. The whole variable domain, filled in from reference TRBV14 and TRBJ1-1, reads EAGVTQFPSHSVIEKGQTVTLRCDPISGHDNLYWYRRVMGKEIKFLLHFVKESKQDESGMPNNRFLAERTGGTYSTLKVQPAELEDSGVYFCASSQLKNTEAFFGQGTRLTVV.

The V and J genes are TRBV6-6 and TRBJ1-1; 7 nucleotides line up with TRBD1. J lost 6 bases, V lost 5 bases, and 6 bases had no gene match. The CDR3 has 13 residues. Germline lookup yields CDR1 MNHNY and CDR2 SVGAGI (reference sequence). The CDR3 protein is CASSGRGGPEAFF. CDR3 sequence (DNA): TGTGCCAGCAGTGGACGAGGGGGCCCTGAAGCTTTCTTT.

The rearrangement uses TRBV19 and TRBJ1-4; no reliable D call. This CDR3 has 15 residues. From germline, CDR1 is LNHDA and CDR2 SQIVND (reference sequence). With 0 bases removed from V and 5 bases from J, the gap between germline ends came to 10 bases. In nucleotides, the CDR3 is TGTGCCAGTAGTATAGAAGCCAGACGAAATGAAAAACTGTTTTTT. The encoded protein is CASSIEARRNEKLFF.

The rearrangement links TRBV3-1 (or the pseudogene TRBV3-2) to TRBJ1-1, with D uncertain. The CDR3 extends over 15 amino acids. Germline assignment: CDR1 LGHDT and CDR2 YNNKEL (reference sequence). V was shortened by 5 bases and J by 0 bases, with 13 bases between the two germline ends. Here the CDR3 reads CASSEPGIMNTEAFF. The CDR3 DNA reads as TGTGCCAGCAGCGAACCGGGAATCATGAACACTGAAGCTTTCTTT.

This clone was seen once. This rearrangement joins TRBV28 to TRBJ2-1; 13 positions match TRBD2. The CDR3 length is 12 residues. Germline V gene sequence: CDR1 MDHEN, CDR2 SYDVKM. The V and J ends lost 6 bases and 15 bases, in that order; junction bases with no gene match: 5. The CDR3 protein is CASRSTSGRGFF. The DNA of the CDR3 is TGTGCCAGCAGGTCAACTAGCGGGAGGGGGTTCTTC. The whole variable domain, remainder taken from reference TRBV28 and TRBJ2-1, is DVKVTQSSRYLVKRTGEKVFLECVQDMDHENMFWYRQDPGLGLRLIYFSYDVKMKEKGDIPEGYSVSREKKERFSLILESASTNQTSMYLCASRSTSGRGFFGPGTRLTVL.

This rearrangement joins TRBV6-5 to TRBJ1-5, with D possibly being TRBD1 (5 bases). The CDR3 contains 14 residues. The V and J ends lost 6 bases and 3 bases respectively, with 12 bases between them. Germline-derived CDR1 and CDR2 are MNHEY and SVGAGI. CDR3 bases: TGTGCCAGCAGAGCTGACAGTCCCAATCAGCCCCAGCATTTT. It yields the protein CASRADSPNQPQHF.

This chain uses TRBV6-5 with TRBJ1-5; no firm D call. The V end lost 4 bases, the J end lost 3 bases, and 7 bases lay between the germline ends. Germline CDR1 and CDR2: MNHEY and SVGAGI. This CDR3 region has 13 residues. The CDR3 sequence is CASSSLHNQPQHF. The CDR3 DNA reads TGTGCCAGCAGTTCCCTCCACAATCAGCCCCAGCATTTT.

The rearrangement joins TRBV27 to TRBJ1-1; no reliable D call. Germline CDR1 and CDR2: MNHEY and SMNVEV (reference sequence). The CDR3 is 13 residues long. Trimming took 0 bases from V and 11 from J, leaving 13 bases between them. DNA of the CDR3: TGTGCCAGCAGTTTATCATCATTTTCGGATGCTTTCTTT. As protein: CASSLSSFSDAFF.

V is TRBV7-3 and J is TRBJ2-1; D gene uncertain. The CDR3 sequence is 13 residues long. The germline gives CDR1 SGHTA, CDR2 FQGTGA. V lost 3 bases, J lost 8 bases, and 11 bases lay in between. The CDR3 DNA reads TGTGCCAGCAGCTTGCGTCGAGGCGATGAGCAGTTCTTC. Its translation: CASSLRRGDEQFF.

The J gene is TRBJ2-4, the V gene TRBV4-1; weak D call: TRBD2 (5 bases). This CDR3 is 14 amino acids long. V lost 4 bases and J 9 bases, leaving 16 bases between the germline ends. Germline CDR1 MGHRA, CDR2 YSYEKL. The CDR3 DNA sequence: TGCGCCAGCAGCCGAGAAGACTATCGGGGCATTCAGTACTTC. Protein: CASSREDYRGIQYF.

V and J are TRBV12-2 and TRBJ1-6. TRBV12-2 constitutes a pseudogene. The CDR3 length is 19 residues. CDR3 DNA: TGTGCAAGTCGCTTAGCAGCGGCCCGGGGCAAGACGGATAATTCACCCCTCCACTTT. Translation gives CASRLAAARGKTDNSPLHF.

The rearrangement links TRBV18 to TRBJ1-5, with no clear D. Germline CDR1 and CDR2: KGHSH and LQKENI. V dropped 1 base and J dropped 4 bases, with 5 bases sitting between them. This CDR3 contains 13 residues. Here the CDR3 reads CASSPQQNQPQHF. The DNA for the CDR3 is TGTGCCAGCTCACCACAACAGAATCAGCCCCAGCATTTT. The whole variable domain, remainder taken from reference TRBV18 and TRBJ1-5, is NAGVMQNPRHLVRRRGQEARLRCSPMKGHSHVYWYRQLPEEGLKFMVYLQKENIIDESGMPKERFSAEFPKEGPSILRIQQVVRGDSAAYFCASSPQQNQPQHFGDGTRLSIL.

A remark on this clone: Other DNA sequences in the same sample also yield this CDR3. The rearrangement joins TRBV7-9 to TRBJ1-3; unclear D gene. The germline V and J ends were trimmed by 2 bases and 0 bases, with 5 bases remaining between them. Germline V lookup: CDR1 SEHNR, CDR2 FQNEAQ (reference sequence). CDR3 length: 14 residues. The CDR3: CASSLTISGNTIYF. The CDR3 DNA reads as TGTGCCAGCAGCTTAACTATCTCTGGAAACACCATATATTTT. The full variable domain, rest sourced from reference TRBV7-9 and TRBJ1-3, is DTGVSQNPRHKITKRGQNVTFRCDPISEHNRLYWYRQTLGQGPEFLTYFQNEAQLEKSRLLSDRFSAERPKGSFSTLEIQRTEQGDSAMYLCASSLTISGNTIYFGEGSWLTVV.